The sequence of this T cell receptor beta chain was determined in a study of cytomegalovirus exposure and HLA in healthy donors. General study results and limits: Fewer N-insertions than the roughly 650-donor mean were reportedly shown by an Asian-associated ancestry cluster in a later analysis. The study designated 164 TCR beta chains cytomegalovirus-associated.

This clone showed up just a few times. Its antigen is undetermined. The CDR3 spans 12 residues. V lost 3 bases and J lost 1, with 5 bases in between. Per germline, CDR1 SQVTM and CDR2 ANQGSEA. PCR amplification relied on 60 Vbeta primers (plus 13 Jbeta primers). Original methodology: An analysis that came later counted 77 million or so unique TCR beta chains, around 10 million shared. The data were produced by immunoSEQ multiplex PCR, yet TCRdb's version contains in-frame clones alone and is incomplete. Clone size and V and J calls were adopted from that table, with D and trimming inferred from the DNA. The sample carries roughly 140,000 clones, around 10% recorded once.

Sample: PBMCs. The rearrangement uses TRBV29-1 and TRBJ2-3; no clear D gene. The origin of this receptor is a male donor in good health and CMV-seronegative. The DNA of the CDR3 is TGCAGCGTTGATACGGGCACAGATACGCAGTATTTT. Residues: CSVDTGTDTQYF.